This entry lists 29 T cell receptor beta chains sequenced from one sample in a study of identical twins. Using its own MiXCR run on the 5' RACE reads, TCRdb lists one record per CDR3 protein. The sample has 600,000 to 700,000 distinct CDR3 sequences, around 20% seen once; the top ten hold approximately 4.3%. This same sample was also taken into another study, of T cells expressing NK-cell markers.

The material sequenced was PBMCs. These receptors all stem from a woman aged 18 to 35 in good health.

This clonotype occurred a few times. The rearrangement uses TRBV11-3 and TRBJ2-1; D is perhaps TRBD1 or TRBD2 (5 bases each). The CDR3 is 14 amino acids. Germline lookup yields CDR1 SGHNT and CDR2 YENEEA. V dropped 3 bases and J dropped 3 bases, with 9 bases sitting between them. The DNA for the CDR3 is TGTGCCAGCAGCTTTGGGGGAGACTACAATGAGCAGTTCTTC. Residues: CASSFGGDYNEQFF. The whole variable domain, remainder taken from reference TRBV11-3 and TRBJ2-1, is EAGVVQSPRYKIIEKKQPVAFWCNPISGHNTLYWYLQNLGQGPELLIRYENEEAVDDSQLPKDRFSAERLKGVDSTLKIQPAELGDSAVYLCASSFGGDYNEQFFGPGTRLTVL.

This clonotype was seen more than once but under ten times. The chain is built from TRBV7-2 and TRBJ2-4; D might be TRBD1 or TRBD2, each matching 5 bases. The V end was cut by 1 base, the J end by 10 bases, with 8 bases between. CDR3 size: 12 residues. Germline CDR1 and CDR2: SGHTA and FQGNSA. DNA of the CDR3: TGTGCCAGCAGCTTAGGAGGGGAGATTCAGTACTTC. It is translated as CASSLGGEIQYF. Using reference TRBV7-2 and TRBJ2-4 for the parts outside the CDR3, the full variable domain is GAGVSQSPSNKVTEKGKDVELRCDPISGHTALYWYRQSLGQGLEFLIYFQGNSAPDKSGLPSDRFSAERTGGSVSTLTIQRTQQEDSAVYLCASSLGGEIQYFGAGTRLSVL.

The V and J genes are TRBV20-1 and TRBJ2-3; unclear D gene. The CDR3 runs to 13 residues. Germline CDR1 DFQATT, CDR2 SNEGSKA (reference sequence). The ends were cut back, 4 bases at V and 4 bases at J, with 12 bases in the middle. The chain's CDR3 is CSATRTVADTQYF. Here the CDR3 DNA reads TGCAGTGCTACTAGAACGGTGGCAGATACGCAGTATTTT.

This clonotype has more than one count but fewer than ten. The chain uses TRBV5-1 and TRBJ2-7; D might be TRBD1 (6 bases). This CDR3 contains 14 residues. Germline V gene data show CDR1 as SGHRS and CDR2 as YFSETQ. The V end lost 1 base, the J end lost 5 bases, and 13 bases lay between the germline ends. CDR3 sequence reads: CASSLQGGSHEQYF. Written as DNA, the CDR3 is TGCGCCAGCAGCTTGCAAGGGGGATCCCACGAGCAGTACTTC.

This clonotype was observed a handful of times. This chain links TRBV20-1 with TRBJ2-7; D might be TRBD2 (5 bases). The V end lost 6 bases, the J end lost 2 bases, and 14 bases lay between the germline ends. Germline assignment: CDR1 DFQATT and CDR2 SNEGSKA (reference sequence). The CDR3 is made up of 13 amino acids. CDR3 protein: CSAHGGETYEQYF. In DNA, the CDR3 is TGCAGTGCGCATGGAGGCGAAACCTACGAGCAGTACTTC.

The chain couples TRBV7-8 to TRBJ1-6; no clear D. The CDR3 covers 15 residues. The ends were cut back, 4 bases at V and 9 bases at J, with 16 bases in the middle. Germline V CDR1 and CDR2: SGHVS, FQNEAQ. The CDR3 coding sequence is TGTGCCAGCAGCTACTTAGAGGGAGCAGGTTCACCCCTCCACTTT. This gives the protein CASSYLEGAGSPLHF.

This clonotype was detected only a few times. A read error may produce the germline difference seen at one junction end. V gene TRBV7-2 combines with J gene TRBJ2-3, with unresolved D. The CDR3 is 13 residues long. Germline assignment: CDR1 SGHTA and CDR2 FQGNSA. CDR3 region: CASSLAFGDPQYF. The CDR3 DNA sequence: TGTGCCAGCAGCTTAGCGTTCGGAGATCCGCAGTATTTT.

The chain combines TRBV6-5 with TRBJ2-3; D ambiguous. Germline CDR1 and CDR2: MNHEY and SVGAGI. The CDR3 contains 13 residues. Trimming cost V 4 bases and J 2 bases, with 7 bases left between them. CDR3 amino acids: CASSWIFTDTQYF. Here the CDR3 DNA reads TGTGCCAGCAGTTGGATCTTCACAGATACGCAGTATTTT.

V is TRBV29-1 and J is TRBJ2-7; a weak D match, TRBD1 (6 bases). The length of the CDR3 is 13 residues. Per germline, CDR1 SQVTM and CDR2 ANQGSEA. Deletions cut 6 bases from V and 4 bases from J, with 16 bases between. CDR3 loop: CSVAPTGTYEQYF. As DNA, the CDR3 is TGCAGCGTCGCACCGACAGGAACATACGAGCAGTACTTC.

The CDR3 nucleotides are TGTGCCAGCAGTTTACGGGAGGGCCGAGGAGATACGCAGTATTTT. Translating it yields CASSLREGRGDTQYF. The chain is built from TRBV12-3 or TRBV12-4 and TRBJ2-3; TRBD2 matches at 8 bases. The CDR3 extends over 15 amino acids. V shed 2 bases, J shed 5 bases, and the junction held 6 bases outside the gene matches.

This clonotype was detected a few times. The chain is built from TRBV5-1 and TRBJ2-1, with 10 bases identical to TRBD2. This CDR3 spans 15 amino acids. Germline V gives CDR1 SGHRS, CDR2 YFSETQ. V dropped 4 bases and J dropped 8; count of bases not matched to a gene: 9. CDR3 protein: CASSQQASGGYEQFF. In DNA, the CDR3 is TGCGCCAGCAGCCAGCAGGCTAGCGGGGGCTATGAGCAGTTCTTC.

The chain has TRBV27 and TRBJ2-3; weak D call: TRBD2 (6 bases). CDR1 is MNHEY, CDR2 SMNVEV, per germline (reference sequence). This CDR3 spans 15 amino acids. V dropped 3 bases and J dropped 3 bases, with 13 bases sitting between them. As DNA, the CDR3 is TGTGCCAGCAGTTTCGCTAGCCGGGGGACAGATACGCAGTATTTT. Its protein product is CASSFASRGTDTQYF.

The chain is built from TRBV5-6 and TRBJ2-4, with 7 bases lining up with TRBD2. After removal of 4 bases from V and 4 bases from J, the junction contained 20 bases not matched to a gene. CDR1 SGHDT and CDR2 YYEEEE come from the germline V gene. CDR3 length equals 19 residues. In DNA form, the CDR3 reads TGTGCCAGCAGCGCCCTCCGGGGGGACGGTTTGGCGACAAAAAACATTCAGTACTTC. It specifies CASSALRGDGLATKNIQYF.

V and J are TRBV29-1 and TRBJ2-7; D gene unclear. V was clipped by 4 bases and J by 0 bases, with 10 bases between them. The CDR3 contains 13 residues. Germline V gives CDR1 SQVTM, CDR2 ANQGSEA. The CDR3 DNA follows: TGCAGCGTTGGCCGGTCCGGCTCCTACGAGCAGTACTTC. Translated, it gives CSVGRSGSYEQYF.

The chain links TRBV29-1 to TRBJ1-2; possibly TRBD1 for D (6 bases). This CDR3 has 14 residues. V was pared by 1 base and J by 5 bases, with 14 bases between. CDR1 and CDR2 (germline): SQVTM, ANQGSEA. The CDR3 DNA follows: TGCAGCGTTGAAGCGACAGGATTCCAGTATGGCTACACCTTC. Its protein product is CSVEATGFQYGYTF.

This clonotype came up a few times. The chain is built from TRBV20-1 and TRBJ1-2; unclear D gene. V dropped 7 bases and J dropped 3 bases, with 3 bases sitting between them. In germline, CDR1 is DFQATT, CDR2 SNEGSKA (reference sequence). CDR3 length: 9 residues. The CDR3 coding sequence is TGCAGTGTACACTATGGCTACACCTTC. This sequence encodes CSVHYGYTF.

The V gene is TRBV20-1, the J gene TRBJ2-5, with D unresolved. Germline CDR1 and CDR2: DFQATT and SNEGSKA (reference sequence). CDR3 length: 13 amino acids. V was shortened by 0 bases and J by 2 bases, with 7 bases between the two germline ends. This CDR3 reads CSARDWQQETQYF. The CDR3, as DNA: TGCAGTGCTAGAGATTGGCAACAAGAGACCCAGTACTTC.

The chain links TRBV29-1 to TRBJ2-5; tentative D call: TRBD1 (5 bases). Looked up from germline, CDR1 is SQVTM and CDR2 is ANQGSEA. The CDR3 totals 13 residues. V lost 7 bases and J 4 bases, leaving 16 bases between the germline ends. The CDR3 coding sequence is TGCAGCGGGGCCAGGGCGCCCCGAGAGACCCAGTACTTC. Residues: CSGARAPRETQYF.

This clonotype was counted between two and nine times. J is TRBJ2-5 and V is TRBV14, with D possibly being TRBD1 (5 bases). The germline V and J ends were trimmed by 5 bases and 7 bases, with 14 bases remaining between them. The CDR3 runs 13 residues. Germline lookup yields CDR1 SGHDN and CDR2 FVKESK. Written as DNA, the CDR3 is TGTGCCAGCAGCTGGACCAACCAGGGGACCCAGTACTTC. Its protein is CASSWTNQGTQYF.

The gene calls are TRBV6-2 or TRBV6-3 and TRBJ2-3; tentative D call: TRBD2 (6 bases). This CDR3 spans 19 amino acids. V was trimmed by 5 bases and J by 5 bases, leaving 29 bases between them. Germline assignment: CDR1 MNHEY and CDR2 SVGEGT. CDR3 amino acids: CASSPRPGPAGGPGDTQYF. For the CDR3, the DNA is TGTGCCAGCAGTCCACGCCCGGGGCCAGCGGGTGGGCCTGGAGATACGCAGTATTTT.

A remark on this clonotype: The junction differs from germline at one of its ends, possibly a read error. The chain uses TRBV12-3 or TRBV12-4 and TRBJ2-2; TRBD2 is a possible D gene (5 bases). CDR3 size: 13 residues. CDR3 DNA sequence: TGTGGCAGCAGTTTGTGGGAGACTGGGGAGCTGTTTTTT. Translating it yields CGSSLWETGELFF.

This clonotype has more than one count but fewer than ten. V is TRBV21-1 and J is TRBJ2-7; the table gives TRBD1 as D, unverified against the DNA. TRBV21-1 is labeled a pseudogene. The CDR3 extends over 16 amino acids. CDR3 amino acids: CASSPPTGTGSYEQYF. For the CDR3, the DNA is TGTGCCAGCAGCCCACCTACCGGGACAGGATCCTACGAGCAGTACTTC.

The chain has TRBV9 and TRBJ2-7; tentatively, D is TRBD2 (6 bases). The CDR3 has 15 amino acids. With 0 bases removed from V and 6 bases from J, the gap between germline ends came to 16 bases. CDR1 and CDR2 from the germline V gene are SGDLS and YYNGEE. CDR3 coding DNA: TGTGCCAGCAGCGTAGAGGGTGGGAGGAGGTCCGAGCAGTACTTC. It translates to CASSVEGGRRSEQYF. Full variable domain (rest looked up from reference TRBV9 and TRBJ2-7): DSGVTQTPKHLITATGQRVTLRCSPRSGDLSVYWYQQSLDQGLQFLIQYYNGEERAKGNILERFSAQQFPDLHSELNLSSLELGDSALYFCASSVEGGRRSEQYFGPGTRLTVT.

This chain joins TRBV20-1 and TRBJ2-7; TRBD2 is a possible D gene (6 bases). Germline assignment: CDR1 DFQATT and CDR2 SNEGSKA (reference sequence). V was trimmed by 0 bases and J by 3 bases, leaving 18 bases between them. This CDR3 is built from 16 residues. In nucleotides, the CDR3 is TGCAGTGCTAGAGATCGTCGAGCGGGTAGTCTCTACGAGCAGTACTTC. This codes for CSARDRRAGSLYEQYF.

At least ten counts were recorded for this clonotype. V gene TRBV6-4 combines with J gene TRBJ2-5, with TRBD2 matching over 9 bases. Trimming at V came to 3 bases and at J to 5 bases, leaving 7 bases not matched to a gene. From germline, CDR1 is MRHNA and CDR2 SNTAGT. The CDR3 spans 15 residues. CDR3 nucleotide sequence: TGTGCCAGCAGTGAAGGTAGCGGGAGTGGGGAGACCCAGTACTTC. This sequence encodes CASSEGSGSGETQYF.

This clonotype was detected only a few times. CDR3: CSARDPEDTEAFF. The CDR3 region has the DNA TGCAGTGCTAGAGATCCGGAGGACACTGAAGCTTTCTTT. The rearrangement joins TRBV20-1 to TRBJ1-1; D remains unclear. V was pared by 0 bases and J by 3 bases, with 8 bases between. The CDR3 has 13 amino acids. Germline lookup yields CDR1 DFQATT and CDR2 SNEGSKA (reference sequence).

V usage is TRBV5-1 and J usage is TRBJ2-7, with 8 bases that match TRBD1. The CDR3 covers 14 residues. Trimming removed 3 bases from V and 6 bases from J; junction bases left unmatched: 8. The germline V gene has CDR1 SGHRS and CDR2 YFSETQ. CDR3 DNA: TGCGCCAGCAGCTCGCCGGGACAGGCGTCCGAGCAGTACTTC. Translating it yields CASSSPGQASEQYF.

This clonotype was counted a single time. This chain links TRBV5-1 with TRBJ2-1; 11 bases line up with TRBD2. J was trimmed by 3 bases and V by 3 bases; bases with no gene match: 14. Germline V gives CDR1 SGHRS, CDR2 YFSETQ. The CDR3 spans 19 residues. CDR3 DNA sequence: TGCGCCAGCAGCTACGAGACTAGCGGGACCGTCTACCACTACAATGAGCAGTTCTTC. Its translation: CASSYETSGTVYHYNEQFF. Complete variable domain (other parts from reference TRBV5-1 and TRBJ2-1): KAGVTQTPRYLIKTRGQQVTLSCSPISGHRSVSWYQQTPGQGLQFLFEYFSETQRNKGNFPGRFSGRQFSNSRSEMNVSTLELGDSALYLCASSYETSGTVYHYNEQFFGPGTRLTVL.

This rearrangement joins TRBV20-1 to TRBJ2-1; D remains ambiguous. This CDR3 contains 13 residues. Germline V gene lookup returns CDR1 DFQATT and CDR2 SNEGSKA (reference sequence). V was clipped by 7 bases and J by 8 bases, with 18 bases between them. This CDR3 is CSDPLVNKDEQFF. The CDR3 nucleotides are TGCAGTGATCCCCTAGTTAACAAGGATGAGCAGTTCTTC.